These 8 T cell receptor beta chains originate from one sample sequenced in a study of CD8 T cells in Susac syndrome (dated by TCRdb to the late 2010s). Libraries were made using the immunoSEQ multiplex PCR assay. RNA was extracted with the RNeasy kit and about 0.5 to 1 ug was reverse transcribed using random hexamers. TCRdb reprocessed the public reads (quality trimming at Q25 with fastp, clone calling with MiXCR) and kept in-frame beta chains. Identical CDR3 proteins give one entry, which carries the most common genes and DNA. For this sample the table gives more than 95,000 distinct CDR3 sequences, of which 80% to 95% were detected only once. In total, the top ten clones hold roughly 0.32% of the sample. The sequenced sample consisted of CD8+ T cells from PBMCs. These receptors were taken from a human donor with multiple sclerosis.

The chain couples TRBV28 to TRBJ2-7; 7 bases are a match to TRBD1. The CDR3 consists of 16 residues. V dropped 5 bases and J dropped 0; count of bases not matched to a gene: 10. Germline CDR1 and CDR2: MDHEN and SYDVKM. CDR3: CASSIASGQHSYEQYV. CDR3 in DNA: TGTGCCAGCAGTATCGCGTCGGGACAGCACTCCTACGAGCAGTACGTC.

The V call is TRBV4-1, the J call TRBJ2-1; TRBD2 aligns across 7 bases. J gave up 2 bases and V 1 base, and 14 bases lay outside the gene matches. This CDR3 has 19 residues. Per germline, CDR1 MGHRA and CDR2 YSYEKL. The CDR3 spells CASSQGTFSGTTTYNEQFF. In DNA form, the CDR3 reads TGCGCCAGCAGCCAAGGCACGTTTTCCGGGACTACCACCTACAATGAGCAGTTCTTC.

V usage is TRBV11-2 and J usage is TRBJ1-2; D perhaps matches TRBD1 (6 bases). The germline CDR1 and CDR2 sequences are SGHAT and FQNNGV. Trimming left V 4 bases short and J 7 bases short, with 19 bases between. This CDR3 is built from 15 residues. The CDR3 reads CASSSLRGGKGGYTF. In DNA, the CDR3 is TGTGCCAGCAGCTCCCTGAGGGGGGGGAAGGGTGGCTACACCTTC.

The V and J genes are TRBV20-1 and TRBJ2-1, with D unclear. The CDR3 has 15 amino acids. Germline V gene lookup returns CDR1 DFQATT and CDR2 SNEGSKA (reference sequence). Trimming shortened V by 0 bases and J by 0 bases, and 9 bases separated the two germline ends. The CDR3, as DNA: TGCAGTGCTAGAGAGAGGAGAAACTCCTACAATGAGCAGTTCTTC. The encoded protein is CSARERRNSYNEQFF.

The chain couples TRBV4-1 to TRBJ2-1; D is perhaps TRBD2 (5 bases). CDR3 length: 17 amino acids. Trimming stripped 4 bases from V and 7 bases from J, with 23 bases between. The germline gives CDR1 MGHRA, CDR2 YSYEKL. The CDR3 nucleotides read TGCGCCAGCAGCCTCTACCCGTTCGGGGATTCGCGAAATGAGCAGTTCTTC. It codes for CASSLYPFGDSRNEQFF.

To note about this clonotype: At one end the junction does not follow the germline gene, possibly because of a read error. V and J are TRBV12-3 or TRBV12-4 and TRBJ2-2; maybe TRBD2 (6 bases). The CDR3 covers 15 residues. The CDR3 DNA reads as TGTGCCAGCAGTTTGCGACTAGACGACACCGGGGATCTGTTTTTT. Translated: CASSLRLDDTGDLFF.

The genes are TRBV20-1 and TRBJ2-7, with 12 bases matching TRBD2. Germline V gives CDR1 DFQATT, CDR2 SNEGSKA (reference sequence). The J segment lost 5 bases and the V segment lost 6 bases, leaving 11 bases of the junction unmatched. The CDR3 has 15 residues. CDR3 DNA: TGCAGTGCAGTTCTAGCGGGGGGGCTGAACGACGAGCAGTACTTC. Encoded protein: CSAVLAGGLNDEQYF.

V and J are TRBV25-1 and TRBJ2-7; D is possibly TRBD1 (6 bases). CDR3 length: 13 amino acids. V was trimmed by 4 bases and J by 2 bases, leaving 9 bases between them. Germline loops: CDR1 MGHDK, CDR2 SYGVNS. The CDR3 loop is CASSVGATYEQYF. Here the CDR3 DNA reads TGTGCCAGCAGTGTGGGGGCCACCTACGAGCAGTACTTC.